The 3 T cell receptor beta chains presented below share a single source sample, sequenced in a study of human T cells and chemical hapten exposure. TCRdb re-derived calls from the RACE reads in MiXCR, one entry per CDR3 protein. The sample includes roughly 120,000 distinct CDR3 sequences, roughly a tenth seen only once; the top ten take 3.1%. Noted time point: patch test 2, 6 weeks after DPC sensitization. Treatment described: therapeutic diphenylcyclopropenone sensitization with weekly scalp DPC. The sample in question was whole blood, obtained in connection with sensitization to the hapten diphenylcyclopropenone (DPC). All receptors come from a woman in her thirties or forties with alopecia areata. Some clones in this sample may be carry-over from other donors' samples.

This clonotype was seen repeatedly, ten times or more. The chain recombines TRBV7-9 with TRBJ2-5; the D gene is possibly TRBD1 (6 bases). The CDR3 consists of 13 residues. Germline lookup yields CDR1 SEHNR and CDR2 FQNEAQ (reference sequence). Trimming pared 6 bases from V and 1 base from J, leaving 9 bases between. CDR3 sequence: CASSDRFQETQYF. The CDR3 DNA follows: TGTGCCAGCAGTGACAGGTTCCAAGAGACCCAGTACTTC.

CDR3 sequence (DNA): TGTGCCAGCAGCTTAAGGTCTGAGGAGTACTTC. Translating gives CASSLRSEEYF. The chain links TRBV7-6 to TRBJ2-7; D not certain. The V gene lost 2 bases and the J gene lost 11 bases, with 10 bases spanning the gap. This CDR3 is 11 amino acids long. CDR1 and CDR2 (germline): SGHVS, FNYEAQ.

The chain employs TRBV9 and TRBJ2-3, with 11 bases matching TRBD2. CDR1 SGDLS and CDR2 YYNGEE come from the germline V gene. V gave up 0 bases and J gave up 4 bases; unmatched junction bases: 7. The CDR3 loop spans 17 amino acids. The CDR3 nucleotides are TGTGCCAGCAGCGTAGGGATTAGCGGGGGGGCGGCAGATACGCAGTATTTT. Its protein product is CASSVGISGGAADTQYF.